Below, 10 T cell receptor beta chains from the same sample are listed, as sequenced in a study. A single record per CDR3 protein comes from TCRdb applying MiXCR to the 5' RACE reads. The repertoire holds about 62,000 distinct CDR3 sequences, 25% to 35% seen once, with over 2% in the top ten. Material for sequencing was tumor-infiltrating naive CD4+ T cells sorted from the breast tumor. This sample's subset: naive CD4+ T cells, CD4+CD45RA+CD25-. Receptors were obtained from a female donor with breast cancer.

This clonotype was counted between two and nine times. The rearrangement uses TRBV5-6 and TRBJ2-3; TRBD2 matches at 9 bases. The germline gives CDR1 SGHDT, CDR2 YYEEEE. The CDR3 has 14 amino acids. V dropped 2 bases and J dropped 6; count of bases not matched to a gene: 4. CDR3 loop: CASSFLRGGDTQYF. CDR3 DNA sequence: TGTGCCAGCAGCTTCCTGCGGGGGGGGGATACGCAGTATTTT. Looking up the rest from reference TRBV5-6 and TRBJ2-3 gives the full variable domain: DAGVTQSPTHLIKTRGQQVTLRCSPKSGHDTVSWYQQALGQGPQFIFQYYEEEERQRGNFPDRFSGHQFPNYSSELNVNALLLGDSALYLCASSFLRGGDTQYFGPGTRLTVL.

This clonotype has more than one count but fewer than ten. V is TRBV29-1 and J is TRBJ2-3, with D possibly being TRBD2 (5 bases). CDR1 SQVTM and CDR2 ANQGSEA come from the germline V gene. This CDR3 is 11 amino acids long. Trimming shortened V by 6 bases and J by 6 bases, and 10 bases separated the two germline ends. In DNA, the CDR3 is TGCAGCGTATCGGGGATGGATACGCAGTATTTT. Its translation: CSVSGMDTQYF.

V is TRBV20-1 and J is TRBJ1-2, with 11 positions matching TRBD1. Germline V gene sequence: CDR1 DFQATT, CDR2 SNEGSKA (reference sequence). This CDR3 has 14 amino acids. Trimming took 1 base from V and 8 from J; bases not matched to a gene: 6. The CDR3, as DNA: TGCAGTGCTAGAGTGGACAGGGGGCGGGGCGGCTACACCTTC. The encoded protein is CSARVDRGRGGYTF.

The chain recombines TRBV4-1 with TRBJ2-5; no reliable D call. Germline values: CDR1 MGHRA, CDR2 YSYEKL. CDR3 size: 16 residues. V lost 4 bases to trimming and J lost 5 bases, with 20 bases between them. CDR3 sequence reads: CASSPSRLAFGETQYF. The CDR3 DNA is TGCGCCAGCAGCCCCTCTAGGTTGGCTTTTGGGGAGACCCAGTACTTC.

The V gene is TRBV2, the J gene TRBJ2-4, with D unclear. The CDR3 sequence is 13 residues long. V lost 0 bases to trimming and J lost 8 bases, with 8 bases between them. Germline CDR1 reads SNHLY; CDR2 reads FYNNEI. The chain's CDR3 is CASSEAGHYIQYF. For the CDR3, the DNA is TGTGCCAGCAGTGAAGCGGGTCACTACATTCAGTACTTC.

The chain has TRBV9 and TRBJ2-3, with 16 bases aligning to TRBD2. The germline CDR1 and CDR2 sequences are SGDLS and YYNGEE. The CDR3 runs to 19 residues. V dropped 4 bases and J dropped 3; count of bases not matched to a gene: 11. CDR3 in amino acids: CASSPGLAGGPLRTDTQYF. The CDR3 DNA follows: TGTGCCAGCAGCCCGGGACTAGCGGGAGGGCCGTTGAGGACAGATACGCAGTATTTT.

The gene calls are TRBV27 and TRBJ2-7; 8 nucleotides match TRBD1. This CDR3 region has 13 residues. V gave up 5 bases and J gave up 5 bases; unmatched junction bases: 5. Germline lookup yields CDR1 MNHEY and CDR2 SMNVEV (reference sequence). The CDR3 DNA reads as TGTGCCAGCAGTAGATGGACAGGGAACGAGCAGTACTTC. Translating it yields CASSRWTGNEQYF.

This chain connects TRBV20-1 to TRBJ2-3; possibly TRBD1 or TRBD2 for D (5 bases each). The CDR3 consists of 14 residues. Germline V gene lookup returns CDR1 DFQATT and CDR2 SNEGSKA (reference sequence). Trimming shortened V by 0 bases and J by 6 bases, and 13 bases separated the two germline ends. As DNA, the CDR3 is TGCAGTGCTAGAGATCACAGGACTGGGGATACGCAGTATTTT. This encodes CSARDHRTGDTQYF.

This clonotype was seen a handful of times. This rearrangement joins TRBV15 to TRBJ1-2, with 9 bases lining up with TRBD1. Trimming took 2 bases from V and 8 from J; bases not matched to a gene: 9. The CDR3 length is 15 residues. The germline CDR1 and CDR2 sequences are LNHNV and YYDKDF (reference sequence). CDR3 DNA sequence: TGTGCCACCAGCAGATTAACAGGGGGCTCGGAAGGCTACACCTTC. Amino acids: CATSRLTGGSEGYTF.

The J gene is TRBJ2-2, the V gene TRBV4-2, with D possibly TRBD2 on 8 matching bases. The CDR3 is 21 amino acids. Germline V gene sequence: CDR1 LGHNA, CDR2 YNFKEQ. The V and J ends lost 0 bases and 6 bases respectively, with 29 bases between them. CDR3 DNA sequence: TGTGCCAGCAGCCAAGAACACGGGAGGGGGCGTGATCAATTGGCTGCCGGGGAGCTGTTTTTT. Translating it yields CASSQEHGRGRDQLAAGELFF.